A single sample is the source of the 9 T cell receptor beta chains below, sequenced in a study of blood T cell repertoires in COVID-19. Sequencing used immunoSEQ multiplex PCR; TCRdb keeps in-frame clones, though not all of them. The sample includes around 470,000 clones, approximately 89% of them seen just once. The sample was peripheral blood. These receptors all come from a man aged 18 to 30 with COVID-19, enrolled during active disease.

This chain links TRBV24-1 with TRBJ2-2; D gene ambiguous. CDR3 size: 14 residues. V was cut by 7 bases and J by 6 bases, with 14 bases left in between. In germline, CDR1 is KGHDR, CDR2 SFDVKD. In DNA form, the CDR3 reads TGTGCCACCAGCACCATAGACTCGTCCGGGGAGCTGTTTTTT. This codes for CATSTIDSSGELFF.

The chain uses TRBV15 and TRBJ2-1; TRBD2 agrees at 12 bases. V lost 3 bases and J lost 4; bases outside the gene matches: 7. CDR3 length: 17 residues. Germline assignment: CDR1 LNHNV and CDR2 YYDKDF (reference sequence). The CDR3 reads CATSSPTSGGWYNEQFF. CDR3 DNA: TGTGCCACCAGCAGCCCGACTAGCGGGGGTTGGTACAATGAGCAGTTCTTC.

The chain couples TRBV3-1 (or the pseudogene TRBV3-2) to TRBJ1-1, with D perhaps TRBD1 (5 bases). This CDR3 region has 14 residues. Germline-derived CDR1 and CDR2 are LGHDT and YNNKEL (reference sequence). Trimming took 2 bases from V and 8 from J, leaving 15 bases between them. The CDR3 sequence: CASSQSGPELEAFF. The CDR3, as DNA: TGTGCCAGCAGCCAATCAGGGCCTGAACTGGAAGCTTTCTTT.

This clone was seen just once. The gene calls are TRBV25-1 and TRBJ2-7; no reliable D call. Germline loops: CDR1 MGHDK, CDR2 SYGVNS. The CDR3 has 15 residues. Deletions cut 1 base from V and 3 bases from J, with 13 bases between. The CDR3 DNA sequence: TGTGCCAGCAGTGAATCTACGGAGACTCACTACGAGCAGTACTTC. Its translation: CASSESTETHYEQYF.

This clone was picked up a small number of times. The chain uses TRBV4-1 and TRBJ1-2; D gene ambiguous. V was shortened by 0 bases and J by 8 bases, with 7 bases between the two germline ends. Per germline, CDR1 MGHRA and CDR2 YSYEKL. The CDR3 length is 12 residues. The chain's CDR3 is CASSQDQEGYTF. The CDR3 region has the DNA TGCGCCAGCAGCCAAGACCAGGAAGGCTACACCTTC.

This chain links TRBV2 with TRBJ2-7; 8 nucleotides line up with TRBD1. The CDR3 spans 17 residues. CDR1 is SNHLY, CDR2 FYNNEI, per germline. V was clipped by 0 bases and J by 3 bases; unmatched bases: 10. CDR3 loop: CASSEALPGQVNYEQYF. CDR3 nucleotides: TGTGCCAGCAGTGAAGCTCTCCCGGGACAGGTGAACTACGAGCAGTACTTC.

V usage is TRBV9 and J usage is TRBJ1-2; D call uncertain. Germline CDR1 is SGDLS and CDR2 is YYNGEE. The CDR3 has 14 residues. The V end lost 1 base, the J end lost 7 bases, and 14 bases lay between the germline ends. The CDR3 DNA reads as TGTGCCAGCAGCGTACAGGATAATCTCTCTGGCTACACCTTC. Its translation is CASSVQDNLSGYTF.

The chain recombines TRBV2 with TRBJ2-7, with D uncertain. This CDR3 region has 15 residues. The germline V gene encodes CDR1 SNHLY and CDR2 FYNNEI. V lost 4 bases, J lost 0 bases, and 13 bases lay in between. In DNA form, the CDR3 reads TGTGCCAGCAGTGTGATATCAGCTAGCTCCTACGAGCAGTACTTC. It specifies CASSVISASSYEQYF.

This clone was found a few times. V usage is TRBV4-1 and J usage is TRBJ1-1; possibly TRBD1 for D (5 bases). The CDR3 runs 11 residues. Germline CDR1 MGHRA, CDR2 YSYEKL. V lost 1 base and J 8 bases, leaving 5 bases between the germline ends. The CDR3 protein is CASSQGGEAFF. CDR3 nucleotide sequence: TGCGCCAGCAGCCAAGGGGGCGAAGCTTTCTTT.